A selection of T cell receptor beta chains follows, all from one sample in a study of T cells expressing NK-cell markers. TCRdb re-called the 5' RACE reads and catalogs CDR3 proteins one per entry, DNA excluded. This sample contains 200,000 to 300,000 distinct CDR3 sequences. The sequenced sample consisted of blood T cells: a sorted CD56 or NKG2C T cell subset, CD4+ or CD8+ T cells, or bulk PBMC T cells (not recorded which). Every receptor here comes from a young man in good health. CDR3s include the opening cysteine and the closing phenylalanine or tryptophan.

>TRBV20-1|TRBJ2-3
CSARDVWLAGDTQYF
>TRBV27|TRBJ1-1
CASSRLGGLGTEAFF
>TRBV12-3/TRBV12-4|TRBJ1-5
CASSRDLRQGNQPQHF
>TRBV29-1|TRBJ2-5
CSVSWLAGQETQYF
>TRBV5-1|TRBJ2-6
CASSRDRFTPGANVLTF
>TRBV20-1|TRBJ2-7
CSARDIANFYEQYF
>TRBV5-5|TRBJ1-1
CASSEGIRPEAFF
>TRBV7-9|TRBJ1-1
CASSPSGYPLNTEAFF
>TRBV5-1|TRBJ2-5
CASQPTSGEETQYF
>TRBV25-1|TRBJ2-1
CASGDRVHEQFF
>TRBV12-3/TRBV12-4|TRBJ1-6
CASRDKGFSPLHF
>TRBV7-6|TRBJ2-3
CASSLAWSGTDTQYF
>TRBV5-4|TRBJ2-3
CASSRGTSGRAGTDTQYF
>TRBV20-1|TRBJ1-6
CSALQGQIYNSPLHF
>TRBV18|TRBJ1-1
CASSPGTSGQEAFF
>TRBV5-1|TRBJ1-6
CASSEGQGGGSPLHF
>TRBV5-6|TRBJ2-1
CASRGTASSVGSYNEQFF
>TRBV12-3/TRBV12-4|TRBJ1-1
CASTLGELNTEAFF
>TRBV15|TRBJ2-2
CATSRFGGELFF
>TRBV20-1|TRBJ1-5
CSARDDRGGRPQHF
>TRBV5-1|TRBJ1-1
CASSTYRGGVNTEAFF
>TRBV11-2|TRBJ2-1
CASSLGLAGVYEQFF
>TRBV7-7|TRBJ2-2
CASSLNYNTGELFF
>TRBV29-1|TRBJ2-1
CSGSGTSGMNEQFF
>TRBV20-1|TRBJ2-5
CSARGFDYPQYF
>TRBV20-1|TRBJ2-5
CSARVLSGSTQYF
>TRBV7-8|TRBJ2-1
CASSVETGFYNEQFF
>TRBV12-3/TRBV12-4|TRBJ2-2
CASSPRTISGRANTGELFF
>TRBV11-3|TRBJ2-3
CASSLARGLDTQYF